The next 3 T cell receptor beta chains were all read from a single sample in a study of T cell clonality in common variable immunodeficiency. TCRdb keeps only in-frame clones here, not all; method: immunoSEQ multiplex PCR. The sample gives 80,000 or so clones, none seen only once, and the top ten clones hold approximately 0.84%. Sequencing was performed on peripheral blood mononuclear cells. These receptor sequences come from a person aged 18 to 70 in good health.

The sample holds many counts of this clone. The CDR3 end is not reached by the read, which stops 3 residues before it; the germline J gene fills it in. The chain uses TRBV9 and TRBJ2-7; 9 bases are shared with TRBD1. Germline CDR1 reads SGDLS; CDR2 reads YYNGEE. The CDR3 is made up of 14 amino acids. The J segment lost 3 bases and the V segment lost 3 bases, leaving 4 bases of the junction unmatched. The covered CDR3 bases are TGTGCCAGCAGCGCCGCGACAGGGGGCTACGAG. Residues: CASSAATGGYE. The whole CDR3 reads CASSAATGGYEQYF.

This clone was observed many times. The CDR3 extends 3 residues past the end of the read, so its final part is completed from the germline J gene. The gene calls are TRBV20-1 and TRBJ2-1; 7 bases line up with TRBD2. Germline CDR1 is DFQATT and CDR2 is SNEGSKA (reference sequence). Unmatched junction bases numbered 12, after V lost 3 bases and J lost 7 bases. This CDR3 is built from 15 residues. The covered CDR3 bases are TGCAGTGCTAGCGTAGTTGCGGGAGCTGGAAATGAG. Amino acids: CSASVVAGAGNE. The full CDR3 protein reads CSASVVAGAGNEQFF.

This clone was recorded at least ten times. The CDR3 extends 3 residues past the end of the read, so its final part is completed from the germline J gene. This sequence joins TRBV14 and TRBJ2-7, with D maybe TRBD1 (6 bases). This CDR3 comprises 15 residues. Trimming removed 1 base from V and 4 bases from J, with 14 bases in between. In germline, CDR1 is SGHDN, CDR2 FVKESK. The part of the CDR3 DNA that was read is TGTGCCAGCAGCCAAGTCGGTGGGACAAGATACGAG. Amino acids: CASSQVGGTRYE. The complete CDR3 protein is CASSQVGGTRYEQYF.